The 26 T cell receptor beta chains below were found in one sample sequenced in a study of T cell repertoires in cytomegalovirus infection. Their antigens remain unidentified. A single record per CDR3 protein comes from TCRdb applying MiXCR to the reads. The table shows some 940,000 distinct CDR3 sequences, with 30% to 40% occurring only once. Sample: cultured CD8+ T cells from PBMCs, taken from culture after CMV antigen stimulation. Receptor source: a human donor in good health (CMV status not recorded). Some clones in this sample may be carry-over from other donors' samples.

A note on this clonotype: At one boundary the junction diverges from the germline segment, which might be a read error. V and J are TRBV6-2 or TRBV6-3 and TRBJ2-7, with TRBD2 as a possible D gene (7 bases). The CDR3 is 16 residues long. From germline, CDR1 is MNHEY and CDR2 SVGEGT. CDR3 nucleotides: TGTGCCAGCAGTTACTCGAAGCGGGACATTGACTACGTGCAGTACTTC. Translating gives CASSYSKRDIDYVQYF.

This clonotype was seen at least ten times. This chain uses TRBV7-8 with TRBJ2-7; TRBD1 aligns across 7 bases. Germline loops: CDR1 SGHVS, CDR2 FQNEAQ. The CDR3 loop spans 16 amino acids. Trimming cost V 5 bases and J 3 bases; bases outside gene matches: 13. The CDR3 DNA follows: TGTGCCAGCAGCCCGGGACAGAAACTTATTAACTACGAGCAGTACTTC. This encodes CASSPGQKLINYEQYF.

In the case of this clonotype: Relative to the germline gene, one junction end is altered; a read error may explain this. The rearrangement joins TRBV7-9 to TRBJ2-1; TRBD2 might be the D (6 bases). This CDR3 contains 16 residues. CDR1 SEHNR and CDR2 FQNEAQ come from the germline V gene (reference sequence). Here the CDR3 DNA reads TGTGTCAGCAGCCAAGGACTACCGTCATCCTACAATGAGCAGTTCTTC. It yields the protein CVSSQGLPSSYNEQFF. The whole variable domain, filled in from reference TRBV7-9 and TRBJ2-1, reads DTGVSQNPRHKITKRGQNVTFRCDPISEHNRLYWYRQTLGQGPEFLTYFQNEAQLEKSRLLSDRFSAERPKGSFSTLEIQRTEQGDSAMYLCVSSQGLPSSYNEQFFGPGTRLTVL.

The chain uses TRBV18 and TRBJ1-6; D not certain. Between the trimmed V and J ends, which lost 6 bases and 14 bases, there was a span of 11 bases. The CDR3 is made up of 11 amino acids. Germline CDR1 reads KGHSH; CDR2 reads LQKENI. Here the CDR3 reads CASSRGRSLHF. CDR3 bases: TGTGCCAGCTCCCGTGGAAGATCCCTCCACTTT.

The rearrangement joins TRBV5-5 to TRBJ2-2; the D gene is possibly TRBD1 (6 bases). V dropped 1 base and J dropped 6 bases, with 10 bases sitting between them. Germline CDR1 reads SGHKS; CDR2 reads YYEKEE (reference sequence). CDR3 length equals 14 residues. The CDR3 is CASSLPGVAGELFF. DNA of the CDR3: TGTGCCAGCAGCTTGCCAGGGGTTGCCGGGGAGCTGTTTTTT. Complete variable domain (other parts from reference TRBV5-5 and TRBJ2-2): DAGVTQSPTHLIKTRGQQVTLRCSPISGHKSVSWYQQVLGQGPQFIFQYYEKEERGRGNFPDRFSARQFPNYSSELNVNALLLGDSALYLCASSLPGVAGELFFGEGSRLTVL.

With respect to this clonotype: Germline and junction disagree at one end, which may indicate a read error. The genes are TRBV7-9 and TRBJ1-1; tentative D call: TRBD1 (5 bases). The CDR3 extends over 12 amino acids. Germline loops: CDR1 SEHNR, CDR2 FQNEAQ (reference sequence). The CDR3 spells CASSLAGTEASF. DNA for the CDR3: TGTGCCAGCAGCTTGGCGGGGACTGAAGCTTCCTTT.

Remarks on this clonotype: A much bigger clone sits one base away, suggesting this may be a read error. The chain links TRBV28 to TRBJ2-3; TRBD2 aligns across 8 bases. This CDR3 has 16 residues. Germline V gene sequence: CDR1 MDHEN, CDR2 SYDVKM. The CDR3 DNA reads TGTACCAGCAGCCTTACCCCGGGACTAGACACAGATACGCAGTATTTT. This encodes CTSSLTPGLDTDTQYF.

This chain joins TRBV19 and TRBJ1-2; no clear D. The V gene's germline CDR1 is LNHDA and CDR2 SQIVND (reference sequence). Trimming left V 5 bases short and J 0 bases short, with 10 bases between. CDR3 size: 14 residues. This CDR3 reads CASSHLLANYGYTF. In DNA, the CDR3 is TGTGCCAGTAGTCACTTATTAGCTAACTATGGCTACACCTTC.

The chain carries TRBV6-2 or TRBV6-3 and TRBJ2-7; D possibly uses TRBD1 or TRBD2 (5 bases each). Germline CDR1 MNHEY, CDR2 SVGEGT. The germline V and J ends were trimmed by 6 bases and 3 bases, with 12 bases remaining between them. The CDR3 length is 13 residues. CDR3 DNA sequence: TGTGCCAGCAGCCTCATGGGGGTCTACGAGCAGTACGTC. Protein: CASSLMGVYEQYV.

This clonotype was seen just once. Mismatch with germline at one junction end may stem from a read error. The chain combines TRBV12-5 with TRBJ1-2; tentatively, D is TRBD1 (6 bases). Germline CDR1 and CDR2: LGHNT and FRNRAP. The CDR3 is 11 residues long. The CDR3 DNA follows: TGTGCTAGTGGTTTGGTGGGGGCGGAGGCCTTC. This gives the protein CASGLVGAEAF.

With regard to this clonotype: Germline is not matched at one junction end, which may reflect a read error. The CDR3 region has the DNA TGTGCCACCAGTGACGCAGGTAACACCGGGGAGCCGTTTTTT. It encodes CATSDAGNTGEPFF. The chain links TRBV24-1 to TRBJ2-2; TRBD2 might be the D (5 bases). The CDR3 has 14 residues. Germline V CDR1 and CDR2: KGHDR, SFDVKD.

This clonotype has just a few counts. This chain joins TRBV12-3 or TRBV12-4 and TRBJ1-4; 7 nucleotides match TRBD1. With 3 bases clipped from V and 5 bases from J, the junction kept 9 bases outside the gene matches. CDR3 length: 16 residues. The chain's CDR3 is CASSFLDRAKNEKLFF. Here the CDR3 DNA reads TGTGCCAGCAGTTTCCTTGACAGGGCCAAGAATGAAAAACTGTTTTTT.

The chain carries TRBV11-1 and TRBJ2-5; TRBD1 matches 10 bases. J was trimmed by 1 base and V by 5 bases; bases with no gene match: 10. The CDR3 is 17 amino acids. Germline V gene data show CDR1 as SGHAT and CDR2 as FQDESV (reference sequence). The CDR3 here is CASSRSRDRGFQETQYF. The CDR3 nucleotides read TGTGCCAGCAGCCGTAGCCGGGACAGGGGTTTCCAAGAGACCCAGTACTTC. Variable domain in full (rest from reference TRBV11-1 and TRBJ2-5): EAEVAQSPRYKITEKSQAVAFWCDPISGHATLYWYRQILGQGPELLVQFQDESVVDDSQLPKDRFSAERLKGVDSTLKIQPAELGDSAMYLCASSRSRDRGFQETQYFGPGTRLLVL.

This clonotype was detected a few times. The J gene is TRBJ2-7, the V gene TRBV7-9; TRBD2 might be the D (6 bases). Germline assignment: CDR1 SEHNR and CDR2 FQNEAQ (reference sequence). The CDR3 length is 17 residues. Trimming left V 6 bases short and J 5 bases short, with 26 bases between. The DNA of the CDR3 is TGTGCCAGCAGTCCTGCAACGAGGAGGGAGGATGGGGACGAGCAGTACGTC. Its protein product is CASSPATRREDGDEQYV.

This clonotype was seen a handful of times. The chain carries TRBV12-3 or TRBV12-4 and TRBJ1-1; no firm D call. V shed 7 bases and J shed 4 bases, with 16 bases lying between them. The CDR3 sequence is 14 residues long. The CDR3, as DNA: TGTGCCAGCACCTTCGGCATGGGGAGCACTGAAGCTTTCTTT. The encoded protein is CASTFGMGSTEAFF.

The genes are TRBV27 and TRBJ1-5, with 9 bases matching TRBD1. Germline CDR1 MNHEY, CDR2 SMNVEV (reference sequence). CDR3 length: 14 residues. The V and J ends lost 5 bases and 4 bases, in that order; junction bases with no gene match: 3. The chain's CDR3 is CASSRQGVNQPQHF. In DNA, the CDR3 is TGTGCCAGCAGTCGACAGGGGGTAAATCAGCCCCAGCATTTT.

V and J are TRBV27 and TRBJ1-5, with no clear D. This CDR3 is built from 12 residues. Germline V CDR1 and CDR2: MNHEY, SMNVEV (reference sequence). The V and J ends lost 8 bases and 3 bases respectively, with 8 bases between them. In DNA, the CDR3 is TGTGCCAGCTCCAAACCCAATCAGCCCCAGCATTTT. Translation gives CASSKPNQPQHF.

To note about this clonotype: Since a far larger clone is one base different, this is likely a read error. Since no conserved phenylalanine or tryptophan closes the CDR3, a read error is the likely cause. This chain uses TRBV7-4 with TRBJ2-1; D could derive from TRBD1 or TRBD2 (5 bases each). Germline V gene sequence: CDR1 SGHVT, CDR2 SQSDAQ. The V end was cut by 5 bases, the J end by 4 bases, with 9 bases between. This CDR3 comprises 13 residues. The CDR3 here is CASSPGRYNEQFY. CDR3 nucleotide sequence: TGTGCCAGCAGCCCGGGACGATACAATGAGCAGTTCTAC.

This clonotype was picked up many times. The chain employs TRBV12-3 or TRBV12-4 and TRBJ2-7, with TRBD1 matching 7 bases. The CDR3 is 16 residues long. J was trimmed by 2 bases and V by 5 bases; bases with no gene match: 12. CDR3 amino acids: CASSPPIDRAPYEQYF. Here the CDR3 DNA reads TGTGCCAGCAGTCCCCCGATCGACAGGGCCCCCTACGAGCAGTACTTC.

The rearrangement links TRBV6-8 to TRBJ1-1; D may be TRBD1 (5 bases). Trimming removed 6 bases from V and 3 bases from J, with 14 bases in between. Germline CDR1 reads MNHGY; CDR2 reads SAAAGT. The CDR3 is 14 amino acids. CDR3 region: CASSTRWGDTEAFF. The DNA for the CDR3 is TGTGCCAGCAGCACAAGATGGGGCGACACTGAAGCTTTCTTT.

This chain joins TRBV28 and TRBJ1-1; D might be TRBD1 (5 bases). V lost 2 bases and J lost 5, with 18 bases in between. Germline V gene lookup returns CDR1 MDHEN and CDR2 SYDVKM. CDR3 length equals 16 residues. The CDR3 sequence is CASSLPGPPRKTEAFF. The CDR3 DNA follows: TGTGCCAGCAGTTTACCGGGACCCCCAAGAAAGACTGAAGCTTTCTTT. Supplemented by reference TRBV28 and TRBJ1-1, the full variable domain reads DVKVTQSSRYLVKRTGEKVFLECVQDMDHENMFWYRQDPGLGLRLIYFSYDVKMKEKGDIPEGYSVSREKKERFSLILESASTNQTSMYLCASSLPGPPRKTEAFFGQGTRLTVV.

The genes are TRBV9 and TRBJ1-1; D not certain. Germline V CDR1 and CDR2: SGDLS, YYNGEE. The CDR3 totals 14 residues. Trimming removed 0 bases from V and 3 bases from J, with 9 bases in between. The chain's CDR3 is CASSVVDVDTEAFF. The CDR3 DNA sequence: TGTGCCAGCAGCGTAGTGGATGTCGACACTGAAGCTTTCTTT. Full variable domain (rest looked up from reference TRBV9 and TRBJ1-1): DSGVTQTPKHLITATGQRVTLRCSPRSGDLSVYWYQQSLDQGLQFLIQYYNGEERAKGNILERFSAQQFPDLHSELNLSSLELGDSALYFCASSVVDVDTEAFFGQGTRLTVV.

The chain joins TRBV6-2 or TRBV6-3 to TRBJ1-1, with no clear D. V shed 6 bases and J shed 1 base, with 18 bases lying between them. Germline V gives CDR1 MNHEY, CDR2 SVGEGT. CDR3 length equals 16 residues. CDR3 sequence reads: CASSTTLRSRNTEAFF. The CDR3 coding sequence is TGTGCCAGCAGCACTACTTTGAGGAGTCGGAACACTGAAGCTTTCTTT.

The chain has TRBV12-5 and TRBJ2-2, with D possibly being TRBD2 (7 bases). V lost 6 bases and J 3 bases, leaving 17 bases between the germline ends. The CDR3 consists of 16 residues. The germline CDR1 and CDR2 sequences are LGHNT and FRNRAP. The CDR3 here is CASGFWGGLDTGELFF. The DNA for the CDR3 is TGTGCTAGTGGATTTTGGGGGGGCTTAGACACCGGGGAGCTGTTTTTT.

This clonotype showed up just a few times. Its ends do not fully match the called genes, so a read error is possible. This chain uses TRBV6-2 or TRBV6-3 with TRBJ1-1, with no clear D. CDR1 MNHEY and CDR2 SVGEGT come from the germline V gene. The CDR3 runs 10 residues. The CDR3 spells CASSKLEVFF. The CDR3 DNA follows: TGTGCCAGCAGTAAACTTGAAGTTTTCTTT.

V gene TRBV6-6 combines with J gene TRBJ2-2; the D gene is possibly TRBD1 (6 bases). In germline, CDR1 is MNHNY, CDR2 SVGAGI (reference sequence). The CDR3 has 15 amino acids. Trimming shortened V by 6 bases and J by 0 bases, and 11 bases separated the two germline ends. CDR3 nucleotide sequence: TGTGCCAGCAGCTTTGACAGGCCGAACACCGGGGAGCTGTTTTTT. Translated: CASSFDRPNTGELFF.